A selection of T cell receptor beta chains follows, all from one sample in a study of regulatory T cells in long-lasting Graves disease. Using its own MiXCR run on the multiplex PCR reads, TCRdb lists one record per CDR3 protein. The repertoire holds around 230,000 distinct CDR3 sequences, with about 17% as singletons. The source material was peripheral blood mononuclear cells (PBMCs), sampled at new diagnosis, from a patient treated with antithyroid drugs. The receptors originated from a female donor with Graves disease. Both conserved end residues are part of each CDR3. A D gene is named only where the DNA matches it firmly. Rows may omit the clone size; those that give it use once, few, many or a size class.

D gene	V gene	J gene	clone size	CDR3 DNA	CDR3 protein
TRBD2	TRBV6-1	TRBJ2-7	many	TGTGCCAGCAGTGTCTCTAGCGGGTACTACGAGCAGTACTTC	CASSVSSGYYEQYF
TRBD1	TRBV28	TRBJ2-1	NA	TGTGCCAGCAGCTCCCCCCGGGACAGACTTAACAATGAGCAGTTCTTC	CASSSPRDRLNNEQFF
NA	TRBV28	TRBJ1-1	many	TGTGCCACCGAGGGGGTGACAGGCACTAACACTGAAGCTTTCTTT	CATEGVTGTNTEAFF
NA	TRBV3-1	TRBJ2-1	many	TGTGCCAGCAGCCAAGGGTGGGCTAGTGATGAGCAGTTCTTC	CASSQGWASDEQFF
NA	TRBV6-2/TRBV6-3	TRBJ2-3	many	TGTGCCAGCAGTTACGGCGGGACGGGCACAGATACGCAGTATTTT	CASSYGGTGTDTQYF
NA	TRBV2	TRBJ2-3	many	TGTGCCAGCAGGAGCAGGGGGACTAGGGGAGTCTCGGATACGCAGTATTTT	CASRSRGTRGVSDTQYF
TRBD2	TRBV20-1	TRBJ2-1	many	TGCAGTGCTAGATCTATGAGCGGGAGGGCCTCGTACAATGAGCAGTTCTTC	CSARSMSGRASYNEQFF
NA	TRBV4-2	TRBJ2-1	NA	TGTGCCAGCAGCCAGGACCTAGCATGGGACAATGAGCAGTTCTTC	CASSQDLAWDNEQFF
NA	TRBV2	TRBJ2-7	many	TGTGCCACCTCCCGGGACACTTCCTACGAGCAGTACTTC	CATSRDTSYEQYF
NA	TRBV6-5	TRBJ2-1	few	TGTGCCAGCAGTTACGTCGGGGTTAATGTGCAGTTCTTC	CASSYVGVNVQFF
NA	TRBV2	TRBJ1-3	many	TGTGCCAGCAGACACAGGGTGATGGGAAACACCATATATTTT	CASRHRVMGNTIYF
TRBD1	TRBV20-1	TRBJ2-5	many	TGCAGTACTCAACAGGGGGGTGAGACCCAGTACTTC	CSTQQGGETQYF
NA	TRBV3-1	TRBJ1-2	few	TGTGCCAGCAGCCATGACAGGCCCGCGAGCTACACCTTC	CASSHDRPASYTF
NA	TRBV20-1	TRBJ2-5	many	TGCAGTGCTAGAGGGGAGGCCGGGAACCAAGAGACCCAGTACTTC	CSARGEAGNQETQYF
NA	TRBV7-9	TRBJ1-1	NA	TGTGCCAGCAGCCCCGCGTGGGGGGAAGGGTACACTGAAGCTTTCTTT	CASSPAWGEGYTEAFF
NA	TRBV28	TRBJ2-7	NA	TGTGCCAGCAGTTTTAACAGGGGGACTACCTACGAGCAGTACTTC	CASSFNRGTTYEQYF
TRBD2	TRBV20-1	TRBJ2-2	many	TGCAGTGCTAGAGATTTCGGGACTAGCGGGATTACCGGGGAGCTGTTTTTT	CSARDFGTSGITGELFF
NA	TRBV25-1	TRBJ1-1	few	TGTGCCAGCAGTGAAGAAGGGACTGAAGCTTTCTTT	CASSEEGTEAFF
NA	TRBV12-3/TRBV12-4	TRBJ2-1	many	TGTGCCAGCAGTTTACCATTGAGCTCCTACAATGAGCAGTTCTTC	CASSLPLSSYNEQFF
NA	TRBV27	TRBJ2-7	many	TGTGCCAGCAGGGGGGAGTGGGACGAGCAGTACTTC	CASRGEWDEQYF
NA	TRBV7-2	TRBJ2-3	many	TGTGCCAGCAGCACCTTCCTCGATACGCAGTATTTT	CASSTFLDTQYF
NA	TRBV12-3/TRBV12-4	TRBJ2-1	many	TGTGCCAGCAGTGGGGCAGCGGGACACAATTACAATGAGCAGTTCTTC	CASSGAAGHNYNEQFF
NA	TRBV19	TRBJ1-2	few	TGTGCCAGTAGTATATATGGGGCGGACCCTAACTATGGCTACACCTTC	CASSIYGADPNYGYTF
NA	TRBV27	TRBJ2-1	few	TGTGCCAGCACCGTTACCGTACCCCCCTACAATGAGCAGTTCTTC	CASTVTVPPYNEQFF
NA	TRBV2	TRBJ2-7	many	TGTGCCAGCACTCGGATGGATAGCTCCTACGAGCAGTACTTC	CASTRMDSSYEQYF
NA	TRBV7-9	TRBJ1-4	many	TGTGCCAGCAGCAAGGGACTGGGTGAAAAACTGTTTTTT	CASSKGLGEKLFF
NA	TRBV7-9	TRBJ2-1	many	TGTGCCAGCAGCTTAGGCCCCTCGGACGGACGGAATGAGCAGTTCTTC	CASSLGPSDGRNEQFF
NA	TRBV2	TRBJ2-1	many	TGTGCCAGCAGTGAACTGTTAGCCAATGAGCAGTTCTTC	CASSELLANEQFF
TRBD2	TRBV7-9	TRBJ2-7	many	TGTGCCAGCAGCCACGGGACTAGCGGGAGGGGCGACGAGCAGTACTTC	CASSHGTSGRGDEQYF
NA	TRBV11-1	TRBJ2-3	many	TGTGCCAGCAGCTCCTACTCAACAGGAAATACAGATACGCAGTATTTT	CASSSYSTGNTDTQYF
NA	TRBV3-1	TRBJ1-2	many	TGTGCCAGCAGCCAAGATCGACAGATCTTC	CASSQDRQIF
NA	TRBV5-4	TRBJ2-5	few	TGTGCCAGCAGCTTGCCCCCGGGTGGAGAGACCCAGTACTTC	CASSLPPGGETQYF
NA	TRBV20-1	TRBJ1-5	many	TGCAGTGCTGTGGGCAGGGCTCAGCCCCAGCATTTT	CSAVGRAQPQHF
NA	TRBV2	TRBJ2-7	NA	TGTGCCAGCAGTGAAGGACGAGTCTCCTACGAGCAGTACTTC	CASSEGRVSYEQYF
TRBD1	TRBV6-2/TRBV6-3	TRBJ1-1	many	TGTGCCAGCAGTTACCGGGGACAGGGGGACACTGAAGCTTTCTTT	CASSYRGQGDTEAFF
TRBD2	TRBV11-2	TRBJ2-3	many	TGTGCCAGCAGCGCTGGGACTAGCGGGAGCACAGATACGCAGTATTTT	CASSAGTSGSTDTQYF
NA	TRBV6-5	TRBJ1-2	many	TGTGCCAGCAGTTACCTCGGTATCTATGGCTACACCTTC	CASSYLGIYGYTF
NA	TRBV13	TRBJ2-2	NA	TGTGCCAGCAGCTTAGTGCGGGGGCATAGGACCGGGGAGCTGTTTTTT	CASSLVRGHRTGELFF
NA	TRBV29-1	TRBJ2-3	many	TGCAGCGTTCAGGTCGGAAGCACAGATACGCAGTATTTT	CSVQVGSTDTQYF
NA	TRBV12-3/TRBV12-4	TRBJ1-1	once	TGTGCCAGCAGTTTATCAGGGATGAGAGGCACTGAAGCTTTCTTT	CASSLSGMRGTEAFF
TRBD2	TRBV11-2	TRBJ2-1	many	TGTGCCAGCAGCCAGGGGCTACTAGCGGGAGGTCACAATGAGCAGTTCTTC	CASSQGLLAGGHNEQFF
TRBD1	TRBV24-1	TRBJ2-2	many	TGTGCCACCAGTGATTCGGACAGGGTCAGCACCGGGGAGCTGTTTTTT	CATSDSDRVSTGELFF
NA	TRBV9	TRBJ2-7	many	TGTGCCAGCAGCGTTCAGACAGGTTCCTACGAGCAGTACTTC	CASSVQTGSYEQYF
NA	TRBV20-1	TRBJ2-5	many	TGCAGTGCTAGAGGAGCAGGGAGAGATGAGACCCAGTACTTC	CSARGAGRDETQYF
NA	TRBV27	TRBJ1-6	many	TGTGCCAGCAAGGCATACCGAGCTAGACGGGATTCACCCCTCCACTTT	CASKAYRARRDSPLHF
TRBD1	TRBV2	TRBJ2-5	many	TGTGCCAGCGTCGACAGGGCAGAGTACCAAGAGACCCAGTACTTC	CASVDRAEYQETQYF